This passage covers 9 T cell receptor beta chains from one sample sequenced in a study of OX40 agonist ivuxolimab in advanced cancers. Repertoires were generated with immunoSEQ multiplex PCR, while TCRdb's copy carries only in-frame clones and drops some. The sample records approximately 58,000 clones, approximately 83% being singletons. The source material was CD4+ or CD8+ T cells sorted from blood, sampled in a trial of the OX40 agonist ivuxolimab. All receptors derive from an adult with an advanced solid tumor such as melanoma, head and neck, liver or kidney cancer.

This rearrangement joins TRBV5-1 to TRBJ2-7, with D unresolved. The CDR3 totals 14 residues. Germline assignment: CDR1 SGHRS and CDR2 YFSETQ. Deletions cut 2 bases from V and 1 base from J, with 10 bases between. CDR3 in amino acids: CASSFGPSSYEQYF. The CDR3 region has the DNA TGCGCCAGCAGCTTCGGACCGAGTTCCTACGAGCAGTACTTC.

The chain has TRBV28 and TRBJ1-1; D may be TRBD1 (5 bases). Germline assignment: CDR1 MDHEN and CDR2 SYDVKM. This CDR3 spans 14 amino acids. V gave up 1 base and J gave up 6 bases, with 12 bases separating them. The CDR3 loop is CASSLLTGTSEAFF. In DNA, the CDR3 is TGTGCCAGCAGTTTATTAACAGGAACGTCTGAAGCTTTCTTT. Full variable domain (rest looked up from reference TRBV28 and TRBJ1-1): DVKVTQSSRYLVKRTGEKVFLECVQDMDHENMFWYRQDPGLGLRLIYFSYDVKMKEKGDIPEGYSVSREKKERFSLILESASTNQTSMYLCASSLLTGTSEAFFGQGTRLTVV.

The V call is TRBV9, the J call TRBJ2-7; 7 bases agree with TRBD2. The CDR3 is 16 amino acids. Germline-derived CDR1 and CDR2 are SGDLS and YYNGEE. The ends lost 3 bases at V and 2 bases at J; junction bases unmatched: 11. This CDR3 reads CASSEGGLAKAYEQYF. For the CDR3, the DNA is TGTGCCAGCAGCGAGGGAGGGCTAGCGAAGGCCTACGAGCAGTACTTC.

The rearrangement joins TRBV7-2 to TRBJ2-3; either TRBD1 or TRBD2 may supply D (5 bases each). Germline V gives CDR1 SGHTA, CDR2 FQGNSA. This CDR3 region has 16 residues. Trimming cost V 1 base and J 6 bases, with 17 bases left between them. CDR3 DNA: TGTGCCAGCAGCTTAGTAAGGCCGTCAGAGGGGGATACGCAGTATTTT. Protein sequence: CASSLVRPSEGDTQYF.

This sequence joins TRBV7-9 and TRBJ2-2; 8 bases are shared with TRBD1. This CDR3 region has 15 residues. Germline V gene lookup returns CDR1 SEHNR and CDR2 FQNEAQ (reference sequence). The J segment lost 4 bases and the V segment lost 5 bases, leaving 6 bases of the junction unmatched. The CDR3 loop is CASSPRTGFTGELFF. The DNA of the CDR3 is TGTGCCAGCAGCCCCCGGACAGGGTTCACCGGGGAGCTGTTTTTT.

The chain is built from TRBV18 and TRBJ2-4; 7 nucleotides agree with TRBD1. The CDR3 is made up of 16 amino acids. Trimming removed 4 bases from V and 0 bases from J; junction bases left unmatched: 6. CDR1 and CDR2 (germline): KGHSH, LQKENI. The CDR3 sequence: CASSRTTGIAKNIQYF. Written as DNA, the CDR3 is TGTGCCAGCTCACGAACGACAGGGATAGCCAAAAACATTCAGTACTTC.

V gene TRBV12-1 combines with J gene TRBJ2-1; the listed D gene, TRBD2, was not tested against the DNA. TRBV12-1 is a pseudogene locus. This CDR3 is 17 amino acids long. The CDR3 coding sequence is TGTGCCAGCAGCTTTGCTGTGCGGCTAGCGGGAGTAGTTGAGCAGTTCTTC. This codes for CASSFAVRLAGVVEQFF.

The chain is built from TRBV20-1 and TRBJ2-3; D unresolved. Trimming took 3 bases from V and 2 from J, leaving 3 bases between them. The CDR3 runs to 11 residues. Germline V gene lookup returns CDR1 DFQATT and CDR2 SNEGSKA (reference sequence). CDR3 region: CSASSTDTQYF. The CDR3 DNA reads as TGCAGTGCTAGTTCCACAGATACGCAGTATTTT.

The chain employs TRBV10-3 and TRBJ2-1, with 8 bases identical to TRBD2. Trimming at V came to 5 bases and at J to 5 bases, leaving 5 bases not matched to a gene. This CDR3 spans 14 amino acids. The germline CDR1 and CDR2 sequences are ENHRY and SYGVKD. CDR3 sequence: CAISKNSGNNEQFF. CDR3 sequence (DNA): TGTGCCATCAGTAAAAATAGCGGGAACAATGAGCAGTTCTTC.